A single sample is the source of the 19 T cell receptor beta chains below, sequenced in a study of blood T cell repertoires in COVID-19. Generated by immunoSEQ multiplex PCR, the TCRdb table keeps only in-frame clones and is missing some. Of about 170,000 clones listed, approximately 92% are singletons. Sequenced: peripheral blood. These TCRs come from a woman in her forties or fifties with acute or convalescent COVID-19.

The chain is built from TRBV9 and TRBJ1-6, with TRBD1 matching 8 bases. V trimming: 3 bases; J trimming: 7 bases; junction bases outside the gene matches: 3. Per the germline V gene, CDR1 is SGDLS and CDR2 is YYNGEE. The CDR3 spans 14 residues. The CDR3 reads CASSGTGINSPLHF. CDR3 in DNA: TGTGCCAGCAGCGGGACAGGGATCAATTCACCCCTCCACTTT.

This sequence joins TRBV19 and TRBJ2-2; no firm D call. The CDR3 is made up of 15 amino acids. V lost 7 bases to trimming and J lost 4 bases, with 16 bases between them. Germline loops: CDR1 LNHDA, CDR2 SQIVND (reference sequence). The CDR3 here is CASTHFGGVTGELFF. CDR3 coding DNA: TGTGCCAGTACCCACTTTGGCGGTGTCACCGGGGAGCTGTTTTTT.

V usage is TRBV21-1 and J usage is TRBJ1-5; TRBD1, the table's D call, lacks a check against the DNA. TRBV21-1 is listed as a pseudogene. The CDR3 has 15 residues. The CDR3 nucleotides read TGTGCCAGCAGTTGGACAGGGATAGGGTATCAGCCCCAGCATTTT. This translates into CASSWTGIGYQPQHF.

V gene TRBV10-2 combines with J gene TRBJ1-5; D remains ambiguous. CDR1 WSHSY and CDR2 SAAADI come from the germline V gene. V shed 4 bases and J shed 0 bases, with 10 bases lying between them. The CDR3 length is 15 residues. The CDR3 DNA reads as TGCGCCAGCAGTGCCGACGGGTATAGCAATCAGCCCCAGCATTTT. It encodes CASSADGYSNQPQHF.

This clone was seen a single time. The chain employs TRBV19 and TRBJ1-2; D remains ambiguous. Germline CDR1 LNHDA, CDR2 SQIVND (reference sequence). The CDR3 has 15 amino acids. The V and J ends lost 3 bases and 0 bases respectively, with 11 bases between them. This CDR3 is CASSINRRTNYGYTF. The CDR3 bases are TGTGCCAGTAGTATCAACCGGCGGACTAACTATGGCTACACCTTC.

In nucleotides, the CDR3 is TGTGCCATCAGTGAGTCGGGCAGAACAGATACGCAGTATTTT. This encodes CAISESGRTDTQYF. The V gene is TRBV10-3, the J gene TRBJ2-3; D gene uncertain. Germline CDR1 and CDR2: ENHRY and SYGVKD. Deletions cut 0 bases from V and 3 bases from J, with 7 bases between. The CDR3 is 14 residues long.

DNA of the CDR3: TGCGCCAGCAGCCAAACCCCTACGTCCTACGAGCAGTACTTC. The encoded protein is CASSQTPTSYEQYF. The genes are TRBV4-3 and TRBJ2-7; D gene uncertain. V was shortened by 2 bases and J by 1 base, with 9 bases between the two germline ends. The germline V gene encodes CDR1 LGHNA and CDR2 YSLEER. The CDR3 length is 14 residues.

J is TRBJ1-5 and V is TRBV5-1; D gene unclear. In germline, CDR1 is SGHRS, CDR2 YFSETQ. This CDR3 contains 15 residues. V was trimmed by 0 bases and J by 2 bases, leaving 9 bases between them. CDR3 nucleotides: TGCGCCAGCAGCTTGGACTGGGGAGGCAATCAGCCCCAGCATTTT. It codes for CASSLDWGGNQPQHF.

The chain is built from TRBV7-9 and TRBJ1-2, with D tentatively TRBD1 (5 bases). This CDR3 comprises 13 residues. The V gene's germline CDR1 is SEHNR and CDR2 FQNEAQ (reference sequence). Trimming removed 0 bases from V and 5 bases from J, with 7 bases in between. CDR3 DNA: TGTGCCAGCAGCTTAGCGGGGGGGTATGGCTACACCTTC. Translation gives CASSLAGGYGYTF.

This rearrangement joins TRBV6-6 to TRBJ2-2; weak D call: TRBD1 (5 bases). Germline V gene data show CDR1 as MNHNY and CDR2 as SVGAGI (reference sequence). V gave up 6 bases and J gave up 1 base, with 9 bases separating them. CDR3 length: 14 residues. This chain's CDR3 is CASSPGQNTGELFF. The CDR3, as DNA: TGTGCCAGCAGCCCAGGACAGAACACCGGGGAGCTGTTTTTT.

As to this clone: This CDR3 is also generated by other DNA sequences in the sample. The rearrangement joins TRBV7-8 to TRBJ1-5; a weak D match, TRBD1 (5 bases). The germline CDR1 and CDR2 sequences are SGHVS and FQNEAQ. Trimming removed 6 bases at V and 4 bases at J, with 10 bases between. This CDR3 spans 13 amino acids. The CDR3 sequence: CASSLDRNQPQHF. The CDR3 bases are TGTGCCAGCAGTCTCGACAGAAATCAGCCCCAGCATTTT.

This clone was seen a single time. This chain links TRBV7-9 with TRBJ2-3, with 11 bases that match TRBD2. With 5 bases clipped from V and 1 base from J, the junction kept 5 bases outside the gene matches. Germline V gene lookup returns CDR1 SEHNR and CDR2 FQNEAQ (reference sequence). The CDR3 is made up of 16 amino acids. The CDR3 reads CASSTTSGSGTDTQYF. The CDR3 DNA reads TGTGCCAGCAGCACAACTAGCGGGAGTGGCACAGATACGCAGTATTTT.

J is TRBJ1-1 and V is TRBV28; no clear D. The CDR3 loop spans 13 amino acids. Per germline, CDR1 MDHEN and CDR2 SYDVKM. The V gene lost 2 bases and the J gene lost 2 bases, with 6 bases spanning the gap. The CDR3 DNA sequence: TGTGCCAGCAGTTTAGCGCTCAACACTGAAGCTTTCTTT. Its protein is CASSLALNTEAFF.

This sequence joins TRBV5-4 and TRBJ1-4, with D perhaps TRBD1 (6 bases). CDR1 is SGHNT and CDR2 is YYREEE in the germline V gene (reference sequence). V gave up 9 bases and J gave up 4 bases, with 13 bases separating them. CDR3 length: 13 residues. CDR3 bases: TGTGCCACTAAACAGGGCCATAATGAAAAACTGTTTTTT. Translating it yields CATKQGHNEKLFF.

This clone was counted only a few times. The chain employs TRBV2 and TRBJ1-1; D gene uncertain. The CDR3 is 13 amino acids. V lost 4 bases and J lost 3, with 9 bases in between. Germline V lookup: CDR1 SNHLY, CDR2 FYNNEI. For the CDR3, the DNA is TGTGCCAGCAGTGTGGCATCTGACACTGAAGCTTTCTTT. It specifies CASSVASDTEAFF. The full variable domain, completed using reference TRBV2 and TRBJ1-1, is EPEVTQTPSHQVTQMGQEVILRCVPISNHLYFYWYRQILGQKVEFLVSFYNNEISEKSEIFDDQFSVERPDGSNFTLKIRSTKLEDSAMYFCASSVASDTEAFFGQGTRLTVV.

This clone was found once. CDR3 DNA sequence: TGTGCCAGCAGTCAGGGTCATGGCTACACCTTC. Translation: CASSQGHGYTF. This chain uses TRBV27 with TRBJ1-2, with TRBD1 as a possible D gene (5 bases). V lost 5 bases and J 6 bases, leaving 7 bases between the germline ends. CDR1 and CDR2 from the germline V gene are MNHEY and SMNVEV (reference sequence). The CDR3 spans 11 residues.

With respect to this clone: An end of the junction differs from the germline gene, which may be a read error. The V and J genes are TRBV7-8 and TRBJ1-5, with D maybe TRBD1 (6 bases). CDR3 length: 14 amino acids. Germline loops: CDR1 SGHVS, CDR2 FQNEAQ. CDR3 protein: CASKLGAGNQSQHF. Here the CDR3 DNA reads TGTGCCAGCAAGTTGGGGGCAGGCAATCAGTCCCAGCATTTT. The full variable domain, in which reference TRBV7-8 and TRBJ1-5 provide the parts outside the CDR3, is GAGVSQSPRYKVAKRGQDVALRCDPISGHVSLFWYQQALGQGPEFLTYFQNEAQLDKSGLPSDRFFAERPEGSVSTLKIQRTQQEDSAVYLCASKLGAGNQSQHFGDGTRLSIL.

This chain uses TRBV3-1 (or the pseudogene TRBV3-2) with TRBJ1-3; D ambiguous. The CDR3 extends over 14 amino acids. Germline V CDR1 and CDR2: LGHDT, YNNKEL (reference sequence). V was trimmed by 3 bases and J by 1 base, leaving 7 bases between them. CDR3 in amino acids: CASSHGSSGNTIYF. The DNA for the CDR3 is TGTGCCAGCAGCCACGGGAGTTCTGGAAACACCATATATTTT.

The chain employs TRBV10-3 and TRBJ1-6, with D tentatively TRBD1 (5 bases). Germline V gene sequence: CDR1 ENHRY, CDR2 SYGVKD. Trimming removed 2 bases from V and 4 bases from J, with 12 bases in between. The CDR3 covers 16 residues. The CDR3 DNA reads as TGTGCCATCAGTGAGCCCAGGGTGGGTTATAATTCACCCCTCCACTTT. It translates to CAISEPRVGYNSPLHF.